This TCR beta chain appears in the sequencing data of a study of siplizumab effects on memory and regulatory T cells (dated 2019 in TCRdb). For the study in its entirety: The study looked at the effect of siplizumab, an anti-CD2 antibody, on alloreactive T-cell subsets in allogeneic mixed lymphocyte reactions made from human PBMCs. Overall results and qualifications from the work: A naive or memory phenotype could not be assigned to roughly 75-97% of proliferating CD4+ or CD8+ clones. Among mappable alloreactive CD4+ clones, an average Treg-derived fraction of over 60% was observed with siplizumab, compared with approximately 30% in control reactions. Because sequences at frequencies below about 10^-5 were poorly captured, only a minor fraction of alloreactive clones could be mapped back to unstimulated subsets. Unstimulated naive T cells appeared to be more diverse than memory T cells, and naive cells seemed to make a substantial contribution to the alloresponse. Siplizumab significantly lowered the cumulative frequency of alloreactive sequences that could be traced to unstimulated CD4+ memory T cells. Whether proliferating Tregs from siplizumab cultures were suppressive was not functionally confirmed.

About this clone itself: Its antigen is currently not known. No much larger clone is present one base from it, and per-base qualities are unavailable.

V and J lose 3 bases and 4 bases, and a span of 12 bases separates them. The CDR1 and CDR2 encoded by the germline V gene are MDHEN and SYDVKM. Measured from the cysteine to the phenylalanine, the CDR3 is 14 residues long. Solely the CDR3 DNA is kept, with 42 bases framed from the first base. Library creation used the immunoSEQ multiplex PCR assay. The deep sequencing platform assayed around 10^5 TCR templates per sample. Genomic DNA extracted from sorted T cells was the material used for TCRbeta CDR3 sequencing. The authors' pipeline ran thus. The R programming language was used for the clonal analysis of the TCRbeta CDR3 data. Alloreactive CD4+ and CD8+ clones were defined by comparing unstimulated samples with post-reaction CFSE-low samples. Regulatory or non-regulatory origin was assigned to alloreactive CD4+ clones by matching of sequences to sorted unstimulated Treg and non-Treg repertoires. Sourced from immuneACCESS, this table was stored by TCRdb with only in-frame sequences that have V and J called. A share of the clones is absent; for the studies checked, an unresolved V gene accounts for under half, and the remainder has no known explanation. From that table come the V and J calls and clone size; the DNA was used to work out D and trimming. The table for this sample lists around 82,000 clones; roughly 93% of them were counted only once. The ten largest clones capture about 5% of the sample.

Sorted unstimulated T cells and proliferating T cells recovered from mixed lymphocyte reactions underwent TCRbeta CDR3 sequencing. Fresh whole blood from roughly ten HLA-typed healthy donors was used to isolate PBMCs. Sequencing was carried out using CD8+ T cells sorted from blood. The sequence was obtained from a human donor in good health. In this chain, TRBV28 is recombined with TRBJ1-1, with a tentative D gene TRBD1 over 6 matching bases. The base sequence is TGTGCCAGCAGTTTCTGGGGGGGGGCCACTGAAGCTTTCTTT. This gives the protein CASSFWGGATEAFF.